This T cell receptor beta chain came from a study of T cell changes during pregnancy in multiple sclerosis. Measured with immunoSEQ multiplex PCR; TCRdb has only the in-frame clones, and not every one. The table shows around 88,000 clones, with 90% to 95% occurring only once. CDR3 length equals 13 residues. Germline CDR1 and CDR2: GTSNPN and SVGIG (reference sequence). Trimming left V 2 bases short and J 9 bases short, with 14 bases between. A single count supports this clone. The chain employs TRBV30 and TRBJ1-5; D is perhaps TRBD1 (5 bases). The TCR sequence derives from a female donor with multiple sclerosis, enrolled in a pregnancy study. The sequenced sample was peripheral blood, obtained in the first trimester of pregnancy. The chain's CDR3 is CAWSSVVGGPQHF. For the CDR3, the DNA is TGTGCCTGGAGTTCGGTTGTGGGGGGGCCCCAGCATTTT.